This T cell receptor (beta chain) derives from a study of human T cells and chemical hapten exposure. The wider study: Throughout a study of roughly 25 weeks, patients underwent weekly scalp administration of diphenylcyclopropenone doses. Patch testing placed 0.01% DPC on the upper back, with readings at 6 days. Points from the study as a whole: Expanded TCRs created a significantly greater count of big CDR3 similarity clusters than controls did.

TCRdb itself ran the RACE reads through MiXCR, one entry per CDR3 protein. The sample has some 350,000 distinct CDR3 sequences; around 7% are singletons. Time point denoted: patch test 1, 2 weeks after DPC sensitization. As to treatment: therapeutic diphenylcyclopropenone sensitization with weekly scalp DPC. On this clonotype itself: Antigen unknown.

The sample consisted of whole blood, taken in connection with sensitization to the hapten diphenylcyclopropenone (DPC). The sequence was obtained from a woman aged 18-29 years with alopecia areata. Some clones in this sample may be carry-over from other donors' samples.

CDR3 sequence reads: CASSLLGGDTEAFF. The DNA of the CDR3 is TGTGCCAGCAGTTTATTGGGGGGGGACACTGAAGCTTTCTTT. This rearrangement joins TRBV28 to TRBJ1-1, with D tentatively TRBD1 (5 bases). The CDR3 has 14 residues. Germline V gene sequence: CDR1 MDHEN, CDR2 SYDVKM. The V and J ends lost 1 base and 3 bases respectively, with 9 bases between them.